One sample yielded the 29 T cell receptor beta chains listed below, sequenced in a study of metastatic and nonmetastatic thyroid tumors. TCRdb re-clonotyped the PCR reads via MiXCR. The table shows some 24,000 clones, with under 25% occurring only once. No patient had received any treatment before thyroid surgery. The sequenced material came from blood. These receptors all stem from a male donor with papillary thyroid cancer or a benign thyroid nodule (not recorded which). Some clones in this sample may be carry-over from other donors' samples.

This clone was found many times. V gene TRBV13 combines with J gene TRBJ2-1, with D possibly matching TRBD1 (5 bases). This CDR3 comprises 15 residues. Trimming stripped 2 bases from V and 3 bases from J, with 11 bases between. Looked up from germline, CDR1 is PRHDT and CDR2 is FYEKMQ (reference sequence). CDR3 region: CASSLMQGNYNEQFF. The DNA of the CDR3 is TGTGCCAGCAGCTTAATGCAGGGCAACTACAATGAGCAGTTCTTC.

This clone was recorded at least ten times. The chain combines TRBV5-4 with TRBJ2-7, with 7 bases aligning to TRBD1. J was trimmed by 0 bases and V by 4 bases; bases with no gene match: 10. Germline values: CDR1 SGHNT, CDR2 YYREEE (reference sequence). The CDR3 extends over 16 amino acids. CDR3 amino acids: CASSGGQPRSSYEQYF. CDR3 in DNA: TGTGCCAGCAGCGGGGGACAGCCTAGGAGCTCCTACGAGCAGTACTTC.

This clone has a count of ten or more. The V gene is TRBV2, the J gene TRBJ2-5; D may be TRBD1 or TRBD2 (5 bases each). The ends were cut back, 4 bases at V and 4 bases at J, with 13 bases in the middle. The CDR3 covers 14 residues. Germline CDR1 is SNHLY and CDR2 is FYNNEI. CDR3 region: CASSVLTGGETQYF. In nucleotides, the CDR3 is TGTGCCAGCAGTGTACTTACAGGAGGAGAGACCCAGTACTTC. The full variable domain, its missing parts supplied by reference TRBV2 and TRBJ2-5, is EPEVTQTPSHQVTQMGQEVILRCVPISNHLYFYWYRQILGQKVEFLVSFYNNEISEKSEIFDDQFSVERPDGSNFTLKIRSTKLEDSAMYFCASSVLTGGETQYFGPGTRLLVL.

This clone was detected many times. The J gene is TRBJ2-4, the V gene TRBV12-3 or TRBV12-4; tentatively, D is TRBD2 (6 bases). The germline V and J ends were trimmed by 4 bases and 1 base, with 8 bases remaining between them. The length of the CDR3 is 14 residues. Here the CDR3 reads CASSSAGAKNIQYF. The CDR3 region has the DNA TGTGCCAGCAGTTCGGCGGGGGCCAAAAACATTCAGTACTTC.

The genes are TRBV20-1 and TRBJ1-4; the D is unclear. The CDR3 runs 11 residues. Trimming stripped 6 bases from V and 7 bases from J, with 9 bases between. Germline CDR1 reads DFQATT; CDR2 reads SNEGSKA (reference sequence). The chain's CDR3 is CSASTTEKLFF. The CDR3 DNA reads as TGCAGTGCAAGCACCACTGAAAAACTGTTTTTT.

The chain joins TRBV27 to TRBJ1-1; D uncertain. In germline, CDR1 is MNHEY, CDR2 SMNVEV (reference sequence). The CDR3 is made up of 13 amino acids. The V end was cut by 2 bases, the J end by 6 bases, with 10 bases between. The CDR3 DNA sequence: TGTGCCAGCAGTTTAAGTTGGCCAGCTGAAGCTTTCTTT. This sequence encodes CASSLSWPAEAFF.

The chain carries TRBV20-1 and TRBJ1-1, with D possibly matching TRBD1 (5 bases). Germline-derived CDR1 and CDR2 are DFQATT and SNEGSKA (reference sequence). The germline V and J ends were trimmed by 0 bases and 0 bases, with 17 bases remaining between them. The CDR3 is made up of 17 amino acids. The CDR3 protein is CSAREYLRVQVNTEAFF. The CDR3 region has the DNA TGCAGTGCTAGAGAATATCTCCGGGTACAGGTGAACACTGAAGCTTTCTTT.

This clone is medium-sized (0.01 to 0.1%) by share. V gene TRBV6-5 combines with J gene TRBJ2-7, with D tentatively TRBD1 (6 bases). The CDR3 spans 15 residues. Germline-derived CDR1 and CDR2 are MNHEY and SVGAGI. Trimming pared 0 bases from V and 3 bases from J, leaving 12 bases between. The CDR3 coding sequence is TGTGCCAGCAGTTACTCGAGGGGACATAACTACGAGCAGTACTTC. The encoded protein is CASSYSRGHNYEQYF.

This chain links TRBV20-1 with TRBJ2-7, with 12 positions matching TRBD2. The ends lost 3 bases at V and 0 bases at J; junction bases unmatched: 3. Germline V gene data show CDR1 as DFQATT and CDR2 as SNEGSKA (reference sequence). The CDR3 runs to 15 residues. CDR3: CSARVTSGSSYEQYF. Here the CDR3 DNA reads TGCAGTGCTAGGGTGACTAGCGGGAGCTCCTACGAGCAGTACTTC.

In its sample, this clone ranks as medium-sized. The chain is built from TRBV7-2 and TRBJ2-7; D gene ambiguous. The CDR3 is 12 residues long. CDR1 SGHTA and CDR2 FQGNSA come from the germline V gene. Trimming left V 5 bases short and J 6 bases short, with 11 bases between. CDR3 in amino acids: CASSLSEVEQYF. The CDR3 nucleotides are TGTGCCAGCAGCCTTAGTGAAGTCGAGCAGTACTTC. The entire variable domain, with the rest obtained from reference TRBV7-2 and TRBJ2-7, is as follows: GAGVSQSPSNKVTEKGKDVELRCDPISGHTALYWYRQSLGQGLEFLIYFQGNSAPDKSGLPSDRFSAERTGGSVSTLTIQRTQQEDSAVYLCASSLSEVEQYFGPGTRLTVT.

This clone has a handful of counts. The chain links TRBV6-1 to TRBJ1-2; no definite D call. CDR1 and CDR2 from the germline V gene are MNHNS and SASEGT. This CDR3 contains 16 residues. V was cut by 0 bases and J by 5 bases, with 16 bases left in between. CDR3 in DNA: TGTGCCAGCAGTGAAGCCGTGGAAAGTTTCAAATATGGCTACACCTTC. This translates into CASSEAVESFKYGYTF.

This clone is deemed medium-sized (0.01 to 0.1%). The chain has TRBV4-3 and TRBJ1-5; perhaps TRBD1 as D (6 bases). Germline CDR1 and CDR2: LGHNA and YSLEER. The length of the CDR3 is 16 residues. Between the trimmed V and J ends, which lost 0 bases and 6 bases, there was a span of 15 bases. The DNA for the CDR3 is TGCGCCAGCAGCCAAGATAGGGTACAGGGTGGTCAGCCCCAGCATTTT. It specifies CASSQDRVQGGQPQHF.

Many counts were recorded for this clone. The V call is TRBV10-1, the J call TRBJ2-1; D gene uncertain. This CDR3 has 15 residues. Germline V gene data show CDR1 as WNHNN and CDR2 as SYGVQD (reference sequence). Deletions cut 7 bases from V and 2 bases from J, with 15 bases between. CDR3 bases: TGCGCCAGCACCCCTCTTGGGGTTACCTACAATGAGCAGTTCTTC. This gives the protein CASTPLGVTYNEQFF.

Relative to its sample, this clone is medium-sized. The chain recombines TRBV6-4 with TRBJ1-1; no reliable D call. Germline V gene sequence: CDR1 MRHNA, CDR2 SNTAGT. The CDR3 consists of 13 residues. Between the trimmed V and J ends, which lost 5 bases and 1 base, there was a span of 8 bases. CDR3 sequence: CASSLTENTEAFF. The CDR3 nucleotides are TGTGCCAGCAGTCTGACGGAGAACACTGAAGCTTTCTTT.

This clone is deemed medium-sized. The chain carries TRBV28 and TRBJ2-7; D uncertain. The CDR3 is 14 residues long. V lost 3 bases, J lost 2 bases, and 11 bases lay in between. Germline CDR1 MDHEN, CDR2 SYDVKM. The CDR3 bases are TGTGCCAGCAGTTTCGTCAGGTGGGCCTACGAGCAGTACTTC. Translating gives CASSFVRWAYEQYF.

V is TRBV3-1 and J is TRBJ2-1; 8 positions match TRBD2. The CDR3 is 14 amino acids. After removal of 4 bases from V and 8 bases from J, the junction contained 7 bases not matched to a gene. The germline V gene has CDR1 LGHDT and CDR2 YNNKEL (reference sequence). The CDR3, as DNA: TGTGCCAGCAGCCCCCGAAGCGGGGGCCATGAGCAGTTCTTC. It is translated as CASSPRSGGHEQFF.

This clone was recorded at least ten times. The genes are TRBV19 and TRBJ1-3; no clear D gene. V was trimmed by 5 bases and J by 2 bases, leaving 25 bases between them. Germline V lookup: CDR1 LNHDA, CDR2 SQIVND (reference sequence). The CDR3 totals 19 residues. The CDR3 here is CASSAFPVGFPNAGNTIYF. In DNA, the CDR3 is TGTGCCAGTAGTGCTTTCCCCGTGGGATTCCCTAATGCTGGAAACACCATATATTTT.

J is TRBJ1-1 and V is TRBV20-1, with a possible D match to TRBD1 (5 bases). Germline loops: CDR1 DFQATT, CDR2 SNEGSKA (reference sequence). V lost 3 bases and J lost 3, with 11 bases in between. This CDR3 comprises 13 residues. In DNA, the CDR3 is TGCAGTGCTAGCGGCGCAGGGCACACTGAAGCTTTCTTT. Its protein product is CSASGAGHTEAFF.

Ten or more counts support this clone. The V call is TRBV10-3, the J call TRBJ1-1; D is uncertain. The CDR3 is 13 residues long. From germline, CDR1 is ENHRY and CDR2 SYGVKD. Trimming stripped 8 bases from V and 8 bases from J, with 18 bases between. Here the CDR3 DNA reads TGTGCCATCCGTAGGAGTCAATCGGTAGAAGCTTTCTTT. Protein sequence: CAIRRSQSVEAFF.

The chain employs TRBV20-1 and TRBJ1-5; perhaps TRBD1 as D (5 bases). The CDR3 totals 11 residues. Trimming left V 5 bases short and J 4 bases short, with 6 bases between. Germline loops: CDR1 DFQATT, CDR2 SNEGSKA (reference sequence). The CDR3 reads CSAGQNQPQHF. The CDR3, as DNA: TGCAGTGCTGGACAAAATCAGCCCCAGCATTTT.

This clone is judged medium-sized. The V and J genes are TRBV11-2 and TRBJ2-7; D call uncertain. The CDR3 has 15 amino acids. Germline V gene data show CDR1 as SGHAT and CDR2 as FQNNGV. Trimming took off 0 bases at V and 3 bases at J, with 12 bases between the two ends. The CDR3 coding sequence is TGTGCCAGCAGCTTAGATTCCAGCATCGTCTACGAGCAGTACTTC. Translating gives CASSLDSSIVYEQYF.

In this sample, this clone turned up once. The rearrangement links TRBV30 to TRBJ2-2; the D gene is possibly TRBD1 (6 bases). CDR1 GTSNPN and CDR2 SVGIG come from the germline V gene (reference sequence). CDR3 length: 15 residues. The V gene lost 2 bases and the J gene lost 3 bases, with 13 bases spanning the gap. CDR3 DNA: TGTGCCTGGAGTTTAAGGGGGAGTGACACCGGGGAGCTGTTTTTT. Its translation is CAWSLRGSDTGELFF. The complete variable domain, with remaining parts taken from reference TRBV30 and TRBJ2-2, reads SQTIHQWPATLVQPVGSPLSLECTVEGTSNPNLYWYRQAAGRGLQLLFYSVGIGQISSEVPQNLSASRPQDRQFILSSKKLLLSDSGFYLCAWSLRGSDTGELFFGEGSRLTVL.

V and J are TRBV28 and TRBJ1-6, with a tentative D call TRBD1 (5 bases). The germline V gene has CDR1 MDHEN and CDR2 SYDVKM. Trimming stripped 6 bases from V and 4 bases from J, with 13 bases between. The CDR3 covers 15 residues. CDR3 loop: CASSVGGSYNSPLHF. CDR3 DNA: TGTGCCAGCAGCGTGGGGGGGTCATATAATTCACCCCTCCACTTT.

By share, this clone ranks as medium-sized. This chain uses TRBV19 with TRBJ2-5; D gene unclear. V lost 5 bases and J 5 bases, leaving 9 bases between the germline ends. CDR1 and CDR2 (germline): LNHDA, SQIVND (reference sequence). The CDR3 has 12 amino acids. DNA of the CDR3: TGTGCCAGTAGTGCACAGAGTGAGACCCAGTACTTC. Protein product: CASSAQSETQYF.

This clone was recorded many times. This chain uses TRBV10-3 with TRBJ2-1, with TRBD2 identical over 11 bases. The CDR3 loop spans 13 amino acids. CDR1 and CDR2 from the germline V gene are ENHRY and SYGVKD. The J segment lost 5 bases and the V segment lost 6 bases, leaving 0 bases of the junction unmatched. The CDR3 DNA sequence: TGTGCCATCAGGGGACTAGCGGACAATGAGCAGTTCTTC. The encoded protein is CAIRGLADNEQFF.

This clone is judged medium-sized. The chain joins TRBV6-1 to TRBJ1-2, with D uncertain. The CDR3 sequence is 14 residues long. Looked up from germline, CDR1 is MNHNS and CDR2 is SASEGT. V was trimmed by 0 bases and J by 7 bases, leaving 12 bases between them. The CDR3, as DNA: TGTGCCAGCAGTGAAGCGATGGAGGACCTTGGCTACACCTTC. This encodes CASSEAMEDLGYTF.

This clone was recorded at least ten times. This chain uses TRBV20-1 with TRBJ2-5; D perhaps matches TRBD2 (6 bases). Between the trimmed V and J ends, which lost 1 base and 7 bases, there was a span of 16 bases. The CDR3 loop spans 14 amino acids. Germline CDR1 DFQATT, CDR2 SNEGSKA (reference sequence). The CDR3 region is CSARVQLRRGTQYF. Written as DNA, the CDR3 is TGCAGTGCTAGAGTACAGTTGAGGCGGGGGACCCAGTACTTC.

Sample share makes this clone medium-sized. The CDR3 region is CASSLSVPGTAGNTIYF. Written as DNA, the CDR3 is TGTGCCAGCAGTTTATCGGTGCCGGGGACAGCTGGAAACACCATATATTTT. V gene TRBV27 combines with J gene TRBJ1-3; 7 bases are a match to TRBD1. The CDR3 is made up of 17 amino acids. CDR1 and CDR2 from the germline V gene are MNHEY and SMNVEV (reference sequence). Trimming took 0 bases from V and 2 from J; bases not matched to a gene: 7.

By share, this clone counts as medium-sized (0.01 to 0.1%). This chain connects TRBV6-1 to TRBJ1-4; TRBD1 matches at 8 bases. The V gene end was trimmed by 5 bases and the J gene end by 6 bases; junction bases not matched to a gene: 8. The V gene's germline CDR1 is MNHNS and CDR2 SASEGT. The CDR3 sequence is 15 residues long. The CDR3 loop reads CASSPVQGADEKLFF. In DNA form, the CDR3 reads TGTGCCAGCAGTCCCGTCCAGGGGGCAGATGAAAAACTGTTTTTT.